Listed here are 10 T cell receptor beta chains from one sample, sequenced in a study of blood T cell repertoires in COVID-19. Produced via immunoSEQ multiplex PCR; TCRdb's table is partial and in-frame only. The sample yields roughly 29,000 clones, roughly 87% seen once. Sequencing input: peripheral blood. These receptors originate from a human donor in a cohort sampled during active COVID-19.

The chain employs TRBV3-1 (or the pseudogene TRBV3-2) and TRBJ2-1; perhaps TRBD1 as D (5 bases). CDR3 length equals 15 residues. V was clipped by 1 base and J by 3 bases, with 10 bases between them. Germline values: CDR1 LGHDT, CDR2 YNNKEL (reference sequence). CDR3 amino acids: CASSQGWGHYNEQFF. The CDR3 nucleotides are TGTGCCAGCAGCCAAGGGTGGGGCCACTACAATGAGCAGTTCTTC.

The J gene is TRBJ1-2, the V gene TRBV11-2, with 7 positions matching TRBD1. The J segment lost 7 bases and the V segment lost 5 bases, leaving 4 bases of the junction unmatched. Germline loops: CDR1 SGHAT, CDR2 FQNNGV. The CDR3 extends over 12 amino acids. CDR3 sequence reads: CASSEGARGYTF. CDR3 in DNA: TGTGCCAGCAGCGAGGGGGCCCGTGGCTACACCTTC.

DNA for the CDR3: TGTGCCAGCAGAGGGACAGGGGGGCATGAGCAGTTCTTC. Translation: CASRGTGGHEQFF. This chain joins TRBV5-5 and TRBJ2-1; 11 bases match TRBD1. The CDR3 runs 13 residues. The J segment lost 8 bases and the V segment lost 5 bases, leaving 3 bases of the junction unmatched. From germline, CDR1 is SGHKS and CDR2 YYEKEE (reference sequence). The variable domain in full, completed from reference TRBV5-5 and TRBJ2-1, reads DAGVTQSPTHLIKTRGQQVTLRCSPISGHKSVSWYQQVLGQGPQFIFQYYEKEERGRGNFPDRFSARQFPNYSSELNVNALLLGDSALYLCASRGTGGHEQFFGPGTRLTVL.

The rearrangement links TRBV5-8 to TRBJ1-4, with 7 bases aligning to TRBD1. Germline V gene sequence: CDR1 SGHTS, CDR2 YDEGEE. V trimming: 4 bases; J trimming: 5 bases; junction bases outside the gene matches: 8. CDR3 length equals 15 residues. The DNA of the CDR3 is TGTGCCAGCAGCGCCTACAGGGGTGGGAATGAAAAACTGTTTTTT. Translation gives CASSAYRGGNEKLFF.

The J gene is TRBJ2-1, the V gene TRBV2; TRBD2 agrees at 11 bases. Germline CDR1 and CDR2: SNHLY and FYNNEI. This CDR3 is built from 17 residues. The junction had 9 bases not matched to a gene; V was cut back by 4 bases and J by 4 bases. CDR3 loop: CASSARPGTSGYNEQFF. Here the CDR3 DNA reads TGTGCCAGCAGTGCTCGTCCCGGGACTAGCGGTTACAATGAGCAGTTCTTC.

This chain connects TRBV19 to TRBJ1-1; the D gene is possibly TRBD1 (5 bases). The CDR3 totals 13 residues. Germline V gives CDR1 LNHDA, CDR2 SQIVND (reference sequence). Trimming shortened V by 5 bases and J by 4 bases, and 11 bases separated the two germline ends. The CDR3 DNA is TGTGCCAGTAGTCGGGGGTCGAGCACTGAAGCTTTCTTT. It encodes CASSRGSSTEAFF.

For this clone: The junction departs from germline at one end; a sequencing error may be responsible. The chain recombines TRBV7-2 with TRBJ2-3, with TRBD2 identical over 9 bases. The germline CDR1 and CDR2 sequences are SGHTA and FQGNSA. CDR3 size: 16 residues. The CDR3 sequence: CASSSFRGTSKDTQYF. DNA of the CDR3: TGTGCCAGCAGCTCATTTAGGGGGACTAGCAAAGATACGCAGTATTTT.

V and J are TRBV6-5 and TRBJ2-7; D unresolved. Germline V gene lookup returns CDR1 MNHEY and CDR2 SVGAGI. V was pared by 6 bases and J by 3 bases, with 18 bases between. This CDR3 is 15 amino acids long. The CDR3 sequence: CASSLDPVLNYEQYF. The CDR3 DNA reads TGTGCCAGCAGCCTAGATCCAGTTCTAAACTACGAGCAGTACTTC.

The V call is TRBV27, the J call TRBJ2-1; D possibly corresponds to TRBD2 (6 bases). The length of the CDR3 is 15 residues. V was trimmed by 0 bases and J by 0 bases, leaving 6 bases between them. The germline V gene encodes CDR1 MNHEY and CDR2 SMNVEV (reference sequence). DNA for the CDR3: TGTGCCAGCAGTTTATCGGGGGGCTCCTACAATGAGCAGTTCTTC. As protein: CASSLSGGSYNEQFF.

By frequency in the sample, this clone is large. This sequence joins TRBV4-1 and TRBJ1-2; the match to TRBD1 covers 10 bases. The length of the CDR3 is 18 residues. Looked up from germline, CDR1 is MGHRA and CDR2 is YSYEKL. V shed 2 bases and J 4 bases; nucleotides not matched to a gene: 13. CDR3 residues: CASSQTPTGGERSYGYTF. CDR3 coding DNA: TGCGCCAGCAGCCAAACACCGACAGGGGGCGAACGATCCTATGGCTACACCTTC.